This T cell receptor (beta chain) was documented in a study of cytomegalovirus exposure and HLA in healthy donors. Notes on the study in general: Cytomegalovirus status was reportedly diagnosed by the classifier with high specificity and sensitivity.

These donors were members of the approximately 110-subject validation cohort, a group separate from the approximately 640-subject first cohort. Libraries were prepared by immunoSEQ multiplex PCR; TCRdb keeps only in-frame clonotypes and omits some of them. Among fewer than 250,000 clones listed, 80% to 90% were seen once. This clone was seen only a few times. Its specificity is not known. The germline gives CDR1 SGHAT, CDR2 FQNNGV. The V gene end was trimmed by 5 bases and the J gene end by 7 bases; junction bases not matched to a gene: 7. This CDR3 is 13 amino acids long. Sequencing was done on a sample of PBMCs. The V call is TRBV11-2, the J call TRBJ1-1; 7 bases are shared with TRBD1. This sequence originates from a man between 18 and 35 years old in good health and CMV-seronegative. The chain's CDR3 is CASSNPRGFEAFF. The DNA for the CDR3 is TGTGCCAGCAGCAACCCCAGGGGGTTTGAAGCTTTCTTT.